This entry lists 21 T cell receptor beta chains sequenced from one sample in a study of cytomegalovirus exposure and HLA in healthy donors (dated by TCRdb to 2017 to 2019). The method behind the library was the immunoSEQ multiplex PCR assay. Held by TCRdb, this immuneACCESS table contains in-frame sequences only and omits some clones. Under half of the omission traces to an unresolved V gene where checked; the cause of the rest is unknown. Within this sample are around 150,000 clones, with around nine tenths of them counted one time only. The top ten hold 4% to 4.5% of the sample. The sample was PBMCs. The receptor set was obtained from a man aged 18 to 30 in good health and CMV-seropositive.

The CDR3 nucleotides read TGTGCCAGTCGGCGGGACTACAATGAGCAGTTCTTC. It is translated as CASRRDYNEQFF. The chain has TRBV19 and TRBJ2-1, with D maybe TRBD2 (6 bases). The V end lost 8 bases, the J end lost 3 bases, and 8 bases lay between the germline ends. CDR1 is LNHDA and CDR2 is SQIVND in the germline V gene (reference sequence). This CDR3 comprises 12 residues.

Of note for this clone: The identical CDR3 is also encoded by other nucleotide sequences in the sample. The CDR3 protein is CASSLGPGGTDTQYF. The CDR3 coding sequence is TGTGCCAGCAGCTTAGGACCGGGAGGAACAGATACGCAGTATTTT. J is TRBJ2-3 and V is TRBV7-2, with 7 positions matching TRBD2. The CDR3 spans 15 residues. CDR1 is SGHTA and CDR2 is FQGNSA in the germline V gene. Trimming at V came to 1 base and at J to 3 bases, leaving 4 bases not matched to a gene.

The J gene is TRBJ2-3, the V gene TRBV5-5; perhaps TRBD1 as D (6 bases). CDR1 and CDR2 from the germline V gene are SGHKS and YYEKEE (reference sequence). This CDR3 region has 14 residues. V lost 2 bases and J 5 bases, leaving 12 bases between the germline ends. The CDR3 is CASSFGTFRDTQYF. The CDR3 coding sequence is TGTGCCAGCAGCTTCGGGACATTTCGAGATACGCAGTATTTT.

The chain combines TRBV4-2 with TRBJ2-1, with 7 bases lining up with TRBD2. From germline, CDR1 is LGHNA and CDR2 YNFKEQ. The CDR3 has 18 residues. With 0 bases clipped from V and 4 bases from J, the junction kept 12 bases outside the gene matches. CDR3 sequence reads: CASSQDPIAGDRYNEQFF. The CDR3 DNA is TGTGCCAGCAGCCAAGACCCAATCGCGGGAGATAGATACAATGAGCAGTTCTTC.

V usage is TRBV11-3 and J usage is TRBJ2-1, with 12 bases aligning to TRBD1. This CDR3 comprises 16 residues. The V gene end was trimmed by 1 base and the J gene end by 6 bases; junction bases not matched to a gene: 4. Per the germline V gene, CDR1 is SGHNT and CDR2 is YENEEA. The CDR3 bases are TGTGCCAGCAGCTTAGCTCCGGGACAGGGGGCCAATGAGCAGTTCTTC. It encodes CASSLAPGQGANEQFF.

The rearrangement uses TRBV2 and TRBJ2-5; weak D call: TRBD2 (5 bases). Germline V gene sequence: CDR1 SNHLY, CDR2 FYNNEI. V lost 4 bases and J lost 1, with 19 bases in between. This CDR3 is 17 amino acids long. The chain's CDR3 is CASSGLYVLDAQETQYF. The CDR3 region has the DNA TGTGCCAGCAGTGGACTCTACGTACTAGACGCCCAAGAGACCCAGTACTTC. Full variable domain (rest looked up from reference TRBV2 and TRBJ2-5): EPEVTQTPSHQVTQMGQEVILRCVPISNHLYFYWYRQILGQKVEFLVSFYNNEISEKSEIFDDQFSVERPDGSNFTLKIRSTKLEDSAMYFCASSGLYVLDAQETQYFGPGTRLLVL.

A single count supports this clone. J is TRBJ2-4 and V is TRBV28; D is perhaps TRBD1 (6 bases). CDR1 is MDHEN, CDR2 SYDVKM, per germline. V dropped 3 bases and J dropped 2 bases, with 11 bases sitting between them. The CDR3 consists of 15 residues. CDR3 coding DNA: TGTGCCAGCAGTTTTTGGACAGTCCCCAAAAACATTCAGTACTTC. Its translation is CASSFWTVPKNIQYF.

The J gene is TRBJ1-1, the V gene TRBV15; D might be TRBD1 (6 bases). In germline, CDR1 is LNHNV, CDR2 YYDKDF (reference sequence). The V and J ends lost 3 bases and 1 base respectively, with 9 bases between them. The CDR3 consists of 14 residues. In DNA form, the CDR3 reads TGTGCCACCAGCAGCCTAGGGGGGAACACTGAAGCTTTCTTT. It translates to CATSSLGGNTEAFF.

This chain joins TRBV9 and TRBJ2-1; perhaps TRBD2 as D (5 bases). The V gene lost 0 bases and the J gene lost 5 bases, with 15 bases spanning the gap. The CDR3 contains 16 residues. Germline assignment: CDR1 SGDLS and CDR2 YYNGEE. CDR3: CASSVDGAGLHNEQFF. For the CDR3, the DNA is TGTGCCAGCAGCGTAGACGGTGCGGGTCTTCACAATGAGCAGTTCTTC.

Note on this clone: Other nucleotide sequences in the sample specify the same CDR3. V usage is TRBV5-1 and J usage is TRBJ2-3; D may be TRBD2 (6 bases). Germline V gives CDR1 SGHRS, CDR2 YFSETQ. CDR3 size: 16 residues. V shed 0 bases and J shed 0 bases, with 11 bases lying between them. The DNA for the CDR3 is TGCGCCAGCAGCTTGGATAGCGGAGGGAGCACAGATACGCAGTATTTT. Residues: CASSLDSGGSTDTQYF.

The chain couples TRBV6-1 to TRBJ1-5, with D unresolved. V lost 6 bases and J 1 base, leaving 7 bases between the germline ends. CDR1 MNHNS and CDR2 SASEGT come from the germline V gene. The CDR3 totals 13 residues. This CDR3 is CASSLESNQPQHF. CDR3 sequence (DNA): TGTGCCAGCAGCCTAGAGAGCAATCAGCCCCAGCATTTT.

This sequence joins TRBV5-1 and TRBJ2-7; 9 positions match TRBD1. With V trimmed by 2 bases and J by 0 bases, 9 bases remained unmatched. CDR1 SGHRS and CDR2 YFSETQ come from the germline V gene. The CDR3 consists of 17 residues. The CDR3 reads CASSLTPGQGSSYEQYF. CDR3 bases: TGCGCCAGCAGCTTAACCCCCGGACAGGGGAGCTCCTACGAGCAGTACTTC.

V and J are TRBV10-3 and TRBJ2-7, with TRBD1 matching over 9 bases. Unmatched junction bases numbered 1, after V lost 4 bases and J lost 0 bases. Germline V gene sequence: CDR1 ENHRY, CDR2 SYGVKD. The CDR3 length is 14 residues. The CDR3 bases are TGTGCCATCAGTGGACAGGGGGTCTCCTACGAGCAGTACTTC. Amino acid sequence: CAISGQGVSYEQYF.

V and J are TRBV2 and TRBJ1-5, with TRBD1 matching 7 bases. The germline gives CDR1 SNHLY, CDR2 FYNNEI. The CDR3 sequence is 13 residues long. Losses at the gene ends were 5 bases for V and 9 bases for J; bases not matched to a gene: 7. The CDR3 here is CASSTQGVGPQHF. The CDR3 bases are TGTGCCAGCAGTACCCAGGGGGTGGGGCCCCAGCATTTT. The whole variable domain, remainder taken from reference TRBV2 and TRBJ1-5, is EPEVTQTPSHQVTQMGQEVILRCVPISNHLYFYWYRQILGQKVEFLVSFYNNEISEKSEIFDDQFSVERPDGSNFTLKIRSTKLEDSAMYFCASSTQGVGPQHFGDGTRLSIL.

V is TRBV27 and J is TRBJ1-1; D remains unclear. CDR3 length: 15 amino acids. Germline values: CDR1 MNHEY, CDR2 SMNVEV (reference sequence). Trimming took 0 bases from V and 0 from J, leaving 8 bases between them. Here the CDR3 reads CASSLSLQMNTEAFF. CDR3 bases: TGTGCCAGCAGTTTATCGCTCCAGATGAACACTGAAGCTTTCTTT.

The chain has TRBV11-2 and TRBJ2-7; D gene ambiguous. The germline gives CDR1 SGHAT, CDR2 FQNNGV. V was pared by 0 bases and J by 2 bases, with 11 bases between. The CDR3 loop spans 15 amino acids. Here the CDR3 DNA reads TGTGCCAGCAGCTTAGATCCTGGTCCAGCCTACGAGCAGTACTTC. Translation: CASSLDPGPAYEQYF.

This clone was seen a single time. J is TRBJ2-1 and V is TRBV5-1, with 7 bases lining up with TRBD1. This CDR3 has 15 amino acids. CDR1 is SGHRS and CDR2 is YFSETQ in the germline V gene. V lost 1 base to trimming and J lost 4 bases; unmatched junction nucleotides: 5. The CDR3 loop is CASSLMSGQYNEQFF. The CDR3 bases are TGCGCCAGCAGCTTGATGTCGGGACAGTACAATGAGCAGTTCTTC.

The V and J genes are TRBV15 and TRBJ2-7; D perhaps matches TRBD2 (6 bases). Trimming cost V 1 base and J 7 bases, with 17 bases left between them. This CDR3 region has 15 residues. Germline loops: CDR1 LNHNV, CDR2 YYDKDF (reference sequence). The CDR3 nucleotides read TGTGCCACCAGCAGAGGAGAGGGGCGGGGTAGGGAGCAGTACTTC. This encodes CATSRGEGRGREQYF.

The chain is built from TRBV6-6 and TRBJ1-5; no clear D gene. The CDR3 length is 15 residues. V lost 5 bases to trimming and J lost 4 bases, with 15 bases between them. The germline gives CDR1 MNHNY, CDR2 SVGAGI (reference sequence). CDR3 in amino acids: CASSTDRGGNQPQHF. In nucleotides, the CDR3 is TGTGCCAGCAGTACGGACCGGGGTGGGAATCAGCCCCAGCATTTT.

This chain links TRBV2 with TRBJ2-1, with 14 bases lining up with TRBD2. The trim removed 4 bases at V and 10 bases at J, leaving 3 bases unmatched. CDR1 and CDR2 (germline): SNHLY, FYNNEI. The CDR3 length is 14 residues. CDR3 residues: CASSAGLAGEEQFF. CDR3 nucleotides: TGTGCCAGCAGTGCGGGACTAGCGGGAGAGGAGCAGTTCTTC.

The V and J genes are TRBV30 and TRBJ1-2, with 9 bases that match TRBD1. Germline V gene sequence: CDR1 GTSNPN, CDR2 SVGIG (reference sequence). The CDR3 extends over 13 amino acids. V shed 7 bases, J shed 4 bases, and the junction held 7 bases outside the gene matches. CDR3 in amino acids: CASGQGNSYGYTF. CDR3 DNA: TGTGCCTCGGGACAGGGAAATTCCTATGGCTACACCTTC.